This paragraph covers one T cell receptor beta chain sequence. This entry belongs to a study of blood T cell repertoires in COVID-19. Across the whole study: Some COVID-19 samples were acute and others convalescent; all came from the United States, Italy and Spain. Sources were T cells, B-cell-depleted T cells, or PBMCs; the material itself was cDNA or gDNA.

Authors' methods: Nucleated cell number was recorded as an estimate derived from reference gene primer amplification. Data came from immunoSEQ multiplex PCR; TCRdb stores just in-frame clones and leaves some out. That table gives V, J and clone size, and the DNA gave D and trimming. The repertoire holds 250,000 or so clones, with nearly 90% as singletons. The clonotype comes from a man between 18 and 35 years old with active or convalescent COVID-19. Sequenced sample: peripheral blood.

The CDR3 DNA follows: TGTGCCAGCAGCGTAGCGGACAATGAGCAGTTCTTC. Translating it yields CASSVADNEQFF. V usage is TRBV9 and J usage is TRBJ2-1; D is undetermined. The CDR3 contains 12 residues. CDR1 is SGDLS, CDR2 YYNGEE, per germline. V gave up 0 bases and J gave up 5 bases, with 3 bases separating them.